A single sample gave rise to the 28 T cell receptor beta chains below, sequenced in a study of blood T cell repertoires in COVID-19. Some clones are missing from TCRdb's copy, which holds only in-frame ones; the method was immunoSEQ multiplex PCR. The table records 120,000 to 150,000 clones, around four fifths of them present only once. Sequenced sample: peripheral blood. All receptors derive from a woman aged 40 to 50 with active or convalescent COVID-19.

There are a few counts of this clone. The J gene is TRBJ1-1, the V gene TRBV28; 9 positions agree with TRBD1. From germline, CDR1 is MDHEN and CDR2 SYDVKM. The ends lost 7 bases at V and 10 bases at J; junction bases unmatched: 16. CDR3 size: 15 residues. The DNA of the CDR3 is TGTGCCAGCATCGAACGGGGACAGGGTCGAGTCCGAGCTTTCTTT. As protein: CASIERGQGRVRAFF.

The J gene is TRBJ2-7, the V gene TRBV19; TRBD1 might be the D (5 bases). Trimming removed 5 bases from V and 0 bases from J, with 11 bases in between. There are 14 residues in the CDR3. Germline values: CDR1 LNHDA, CDR2 SQIVND (reference sequence). CDR3 DNA: TGTGCCAGTAGTTTGACAGTTGGCTCCTACGAGCAGTACTTC. Translating it yields CASSLTVGSYEQYF.

The rearrangement links TRBV15 to TRBJ2-1; TRBD1 matches 10 bases. V lost 0 bases and J lost 6; bases outside the gene matches: 5. CDR1 and CDR2 (germline): LNHNV, YYDKDF (reference sequence). This CDR3 is built from 16 residues. The CDR3 region is CATSRDIGTGVNEQFF. DNA of the CDR3: TGTGCCACCAGCAGAGATATCGGGACAGGGGTCAATGAGCAGTTCTTC.

This chain links TRBV4-3 with TRBJ2-7, with 8 bases that match TRBD1. Germline trimming cut 0 bases from V and 0 bases from J; bases unmatched to any gene: 10. Germline CDR1 is LGHNA and CDR2 is YSLEER. CDR3 length: 18 amino acids. CDR3 region: CASSQDPTWTGTSYEQYF. The CDR3 DNA is TGCGCCAGCAGCCAAGACCCGACTTGGACAGGGACCTCCTACGAGCAGTACTTC.

On this clone: The sample contains more than one DNA sequence encoding this CDR3. The rearrangement uses TRBV18 and TRBJ1-1; D is undetermined. V gave up 3 bases and J gave up 1 base, with 9 bases separating them. This CDR3 region has 14 residues. In germline, CDR1 is KGHSH, CDR2 LQKENI. The CDR3 loop is CASSPAARNTEAFF. The CDR3 nucleotides are TGTGCCAGCTCACCCGCGGCAAGGAACACTGAAGCTTTCTTT.

The chain uses TRBV6-2 or TRBV6-3 and TRBJ2-7, with 10 bases identical to TRBD1. CDR1 is MNHEY and CDR2 is SVGEGT in the germline V gene. The ends lost 2 bases at V and 5 bases at J; junction bases unmatched: 3. The CDR3 contains 14 residues. CDR3 DNA: TGTGCCAGCAGTTACGGGGACAGGGGAGACGAGCAGTACTTC. Translation: CASSYGDRGDEQYF.

This clone was observed once. The chain couples TRBV6-5 to TRBJ1-2; the match to TRBD1 covers 7 bases. Germline assignment: CDR1 MNHEY and CDR2 SVGAGI. This CDR3 comprises 16 residues. J gave up 6 bases and V 2 bases, and 12 bases lay outside the gene matches. CDR3 protein: CASSYGTVGARHGYTF. In DNA form, the CDR3 reads TGTGCCAGCAGTTACGGGACAGTGGGTGCAAGACATGGCTACACCTTC.

The chain couples TRBV6-1 to TRBJ2-3, with D possibly TRBD1 on 5 matching bases. The germline V and J ends were trimmed by 4 bases and 0 bases, with 17 bases remaining between them. CDR3 length equals 17 residues. The germline V gene has CDR1 MNHNS and CDR2 SASEGT. CDR3: CASSVRRWQGSTDTQYF. The CDR3 DNA is TGTGCCAGCAGTGTTCGAAGATGGCAGGGTAGCACAGATACGCAGTATTTT.

This clone was counted many times. The chain couples TRBV6-2 or TRBV6-3 to TRBJ2-7; TRBD2 might be the D (5 bases). Trimming took off 2 bases at V and 1 base at J, with 6 bases between the two ends. The germline V gene encodes CDR1 MNHEY and CDR2 SVGEGT. The length of the CDR3 is 13 residues. CDR3 in amino acids: CASSYEGSYEQYF. CDR3 sequence (DNA): TGTGCCAGCAGTTACGAGGGTTCCTACGAGCAGTACTTC.

The chain joins TRBV7-8 to TRBJ2-7; 8 nucleotides align to TRBD2. CDR1 SGHVS and CDR2 FQNEAQ come from the germline V gene. Trimming took 0 bases from V and 1 from J; bases not matched to a gene: 2. The CDR3 runs 15 residues. The CDR3, as DNA: TGTGCCAGCAGCTTAGCGAGCGGGAGATCCTACGAGCAGTACTTC. This sequence encodes CASSLASGRSYEQYF.

The rearrangement links TRBV2 to TRBJ2-7; D is perhaps TRBD2 (7 bases). This CDR3 contains 15 residues. Trimming removed 6 bases at V and 0 bases at J, with 15 bases between. CDR1 and CDR2 (germline): SNHLY, FYNNEI. CDR3 sequence (DNA): TGTGCCAGCAGGCTAGGGGGGGCGGCCTCCTACGAGCAGTACTTC. Residues: CASRLGGAASYEQYF.

The chain has TRBV7-8 and TRBJ1-2, with TRBD1 identical over 7 bases. The germline gives CDR1 SGHVS, CDR2 FQNEAQ. The V gene end was trimmed by 6 bases and the J gene end by 6 bases; junction bases not matched to a gene: 10. The CDR3 is 14 residues long. This CDR3 is CASRRMDRTHGYTF. The CDR3 DNA follows: TGTGCCAGCAGGAGAATGGACAGGACCCATGGCTACACCTTC.

V usage is TRBV4-2 and J usage is TRBJ2-1; TRBD2 matches 12 bases. The junction had 8 bases not matched to a gene; V was cut back by 4 bases and J by 7 bases. Per the germline V gene, CDR1 is LGHNA and CDR2 is YNFKEQ. CDR3 length: 16 amino acids. This chain's CDR3 is CASSLLLAGGQNEQFF. CDR3 sequence (DNA): TGTGCCAGCAGCCTTCTCCTAGCGGGGGGGCAAAATGAGCAGTTCTTC.

The rearrangement uses TRBV7-2 and TRBJ1-4; maybe TRBD1 (6 bases). The CDR3 length is 16 residues. Trimming took off 5 bases at V and 4 bases at J, with 17 bases between the two ends. Germline assignment: CDR1 SGHTA and CDR2 FQGNSA. CDR3 sequence: CASSRGQPPFNEKLFF. In nucleotides, the CDR3 is TGTGCCAGCAGCCGTGGACAGCCCCCTTTTAATGAAAAACTGTTTTTT.

The chain employs TRBV19 and TRBJ2-2; tentatively, D is TRBD1 (5 bases). This CDR3 has 17 residues. The germline gives CDR1 LNHDA, CDR2 SQIVND (reference sequence). The germline V and J ends were trimmed by 4 bases and 4 bases, with 19 bases remaining between them. CDR3 sequence (DNA): TGTGCCAGTAGTACGTACACCATCAGGGATAGCACCGGGGAGCTGTTTTTT. Translated: CASSTYTIRDSTGELFF.

The genes are TRBV6-6 and TRBJ2-7, with TRBD1 identical over 10 bases. Per germline, CDR1 MNHNY and CDR2 SVGAGI (reference sequence). The length of the CDR3 is 14 residues. The V segment lost 7 bases and the J segment 1 base; nucleotides outside the gene matches: 4. The CDR3 DNA reads TGTGCCAGCACGGGACAGGGGTGGTCCTACGAGCAGTACTTC. Protein product: CASTGQGWSYEQYF.

This chain joins TRBV6-1 and TRBJ1-2; the D gene is possibly TRBD1 (5 bases). The germline V and J ends were trimmed by 2 bases and 2 bases, with 12 bases remaining between them. The CDR3 is 15 residues long. The V gene's germline CDR1 is MNHNS and CDR2 SASEGT. The CDR3 nucleotides read TGTGCCAGCAGTGAATTGACAGCGCTAAACTATGGCTACACCTTC. Protein: CASSELTALNYGYTF.

The chain couples TRBV28 to TRBJ2-3, with 13 bases identical to TRBD2. This CDR3 region has 16 residues. Germline V gene data show CDR1 as MDHEN and CDR2 as SYDVKM. V dropped 3 bases and J dropped 3; count of bases not matched to a gene: 3. The CDR3 loop reads CASSFGLAGVTDTQYF. The CDR3 DNA follows: TGTGCCAGCAGTTTCGGACTAGCGGGAGTTACAGATACGCAGTATTTT.

The V gene is TRBV7-2, the J gene TRBJ2-7; D remains ambiguous. The CDR3 covers 15 residues. Germline-derived CDR1 and CDR2 are SGHTA and FQGNSA. V lost 0 bases, J lost 6 bases, and 15 bases lay in between. CDR3 bases: TGTGCCAGCAGCTTAGCGCTGTGGCCTGGGCCCGAGCAGTACTTC. Protein product: CASSLALWPGPEQYF.

The chain combines TRBV19 with TRBJ2-5; TRBD1 might be the D (6 bases). Germline V gene data show CDR1 as LNHDA and CDR2 as SQIVND (reference sequence). The CDR3 sequence is 16 residues long. The ends were cut back, 4 bases at V and 5 bases at J, with 20 bases in the middle. The chain's CDR3 is CASSTTGYGTGETQYF. The CDR3 region has the DNA TGTGCCAGTAGTACCACCGGGTACGGAACAGGGGAGACCCAGTACTTC.

Written as DNA, the CDR3 is TGTGCCAGCAGCTCCGGCAGGGCCCGGAACACCGGGGAGCTGTTTTTT. Residues: CASSSGRARNTGELFF. The V and J genes are TRBV6-2 or TRBV6-3 and TRBJ2-2; weak D call: TRBD1 (5 bases). CDR1 is MNHEY, CDR2 SVGEGT, per germline. The V gene lost 6 bases and the J gene lost 1 base, with 15 bases spanning the gap. The CDR3 covers 16 residues.

CDR3 bases: TGCAGCGTTGAAAGGCGGACAGGGACCGGCTACACCTTC. This codes for CSVERRTGTGYTF. This chain links TRBV29-1 with TRBJ1-2; 8 bases match TRBD1. The CDR3 contains 13 residues. The ends lost 2 bases at V and 8 bases at J; junction bases unmatched: 7. CDR1 and CDR2 (germline): SQVTM, ANQGSEA.

The chain employs TRBV28 and TRBJ1-5, with D unclear. The V end lost 8 bases, the J end lost 0 bases, and 11 bases lay between the germline ends. Germline values: CDR1 MDHEN, CDR2 SYDVKM. The CDR3 covers 14 residues. CDR3 sequence reads: CASCHPDSNQPQHF. The CDR3 DNA is TGTGCCAGCTGTCACCCAGATAGCAATCAGCCCCAGCATTTT. Full variable domain (rest looked up from reference TRBV28 and TRBJ1-5): DVKVTQSSRYLVKRTGEKVFLECVQDMDHENMFWYRQDPGLGLRLIYFSYDVKMKEKGDIPEGYSVSREKKERFSLILESASTNQTSMYLCASCHPDSNQPQHFGDGTRLSIL.

The chain carries TRBV7-9 and TRBJ1-2; 11 bases line up with TRBD1. CDR3 length: 15 amino acids. J gave up 3 bases and V 6 bases, and 6 bases lay outside the gene matches. CDR1 and CDR2 from the germline V gene are SEHNR and FQNEAQ (reference sequence). The CDR3 loop reads CASRKDRGLDYGYTF. The CDR3, as DNA: TGTGCCAGCAGAAAGGACAGGGGGCTAGACTATGGCTACACCTTC.

This clone has a single count. This CDR3 reads CASIPGGAEYQPQHF. The CDR3 coding sequence is TGTGCCAGCATCCCAGGGGGCGCGGAGTATCAGCCCCAGCATTTT. The chain has TRBV28 and TRBJ1-5; 8 bases line up with TRBD1. Looked up from germline, CDR1 is MDHEN and CDR2 is SYDVKM. J lost 5 bases, V lost 7 bases, and 10 bases had no gene match. The CDR3 runs 15 residues.

This clone was seen only a few times. The chain uses TRBV18 and TRBJ2-5; D ambiguous. This CDR3 is built from 14 residues. V was shortened by 3 bases and J by 7 bases, with 15 bases between the two germline ends. Germline lookup yields CDR1 KGHSH and CDR2 LQKENI. CDR3 residues: CASSPPALGGTQYF. As DNA, the CDR3 is TGTGCCAGCTCACCCCCGGCGTTAGGCGGGACCCAGTACTTC.

The CDR3 spells CASSYNYNEQFF. Written as DNA, the CDR3 is TGTGCCAGCAGTTACAACTACAATGAGCAGTTCTTC. V usage is TRBV27 and J usage is TRBJ2-1; no clear D. With 4 bases removed from V and 3 bases from J, the gap between germline ends came to 4 bases. The germline CDR1 and CDR2 sequences are MNHEY and SMNVEV (reference sequence). The CDR3 spans 12 residues.

This chain uses TRBV5-5 with TRBJ2-5; no firm D call. The CDR3 spans 15 residues. From germline, CDR1 is SGHKS and CDR2 YYEKEE (reference sequence). Trimming pared 2 bases from V and 1 base from J, leaving 12 bases between. The CDR3 sequence is CASSFLEFFQETQYF. The CDR3 DNA follows: TGTGCCAGCAGCTTTCTCGAGTTTTTCCAAGAGACCCAGTACTTC.